One T cell receptor (beta chain) is described in this entry. Its antigen is still unknown. There are 14 residues in the CDR3. The germline V and J ends were trimmed by 2 bases and 4 bases, with 11 bases remaining between them. The germline gives CDR1 MGHDK, CDR2 SYGVNS. The sample's time point: week 5, during vaccination. A single vaccine dose contained 300 ug of mutant IDH1 20-mer peptide, and topical imiquimod was used with it. The sample belongs to a study of a mutant IDH1 vaccine in newly diagnosed glioma. Study conclusions and caveats: Immune responses induced by vaccination arose in 90% to 95% of the patients.

This table comes from immunoSEQ multiplex PCR, and its TCRdb copy is limited to in-frame clones, with some not included. The table includes 35,000 or so clones, around 85% detected once. The receptor's source is a man younger than 40 with glioma. The input for sequencing was PBMCs, taken from a glioma patient whose treatment included an IDH1 peptide vaccine. The chain uses TRBV25-1 and TRBJ1-2, with D tentatively TRBD1 (5 bases). In nucleotides, the CDR3 is TGTGCCAGCAGTGAAAACAGGCCATCCTATGGCTACACCTTC. It codes for CASSENRPSYGYTF.